These T cell receptor beta chains were read from a single sample in a study of cytomegalovirus exposure and HLA in healthy donors. Sequenced by immunoSEQ multiplex PCR; TCRdb stores in-frame clones only, minus some. Seen here are some 150,000 clones, roughly 80% observed once, and the top ten hold about 4%. Material for sequencing was PBMCs. Receptors were obtained from a man aged 30 to 45 in good health and CMV-seropositive. Each CDR3 is given with its conserved first and last residue. D genes are given only for firm matches. Expanded clones get a size class; other rows say once, few or many, or leave the size out.

d_call	clone_size	j_call	v_call	cdr3_aa	cdr3_nt
TRBD2	NA	TRBJ2-3	TRBV28	CASSSSGLALGRTSTDTQYF	TGTGCCAGCAGTTCGTCGGGACTAGCGCTGGGGAGAACTAGCACAGATACGCAGTATTTT
NA	NA	TRBJ2-7	TRBV4-1	CASSSGTNSYEQYF	TGCGCCAGCAGCAGTGGGACAAACTCCTACGAGCAGTACTTC
TRBD1	NA	TRBJ1-1	TRBV25-1	CASSGFGDRENTEAFF	TGTGCCAGCAGTGGATTTGGAGACAGGGAGAACACTGAAGCTTTCTTT
NA	NA	TRBJ1-5	TRBV4-1	CASSQGPRANNQPQHF	TGCGCCAGCAGCCAAGGACCCAGGGCGAACAATCAGCCCCAGCATTTT
NA	NA	TRBJ2-7	TRBV29-1	CSVGSSPSYEQYF	TGCAGCGTGGGCTCCTCTCCCAGCTACGAGCAGTACTTC
NA	NA	TRBJ2-7	TRBV7-6	CASSVTGEQYF	TGTGCCAGCAGCGTAACAGGCGAGCAGTACTTC
TRBD2	NA	TRBJ2-5	TRBV27	CASSSHPGRGGQETQYF	TGTGCCAGCAGCTCTCACCCAGGGCGGGGGGGCCAAGAGACCCAGTACTTC
TRBD2	NA	TRBJ2-5	TRBV15	CATSEWGGQETQYF	TGTGCCACCAGTGAATGGGGGGGCCAAGAGACCCAGTACTTC
NA	NA	TRBJ1-1	TRBV7-9	CASSLEGFAEAFF	TGTGCCAGCAGCTTAGAGGGGTTCGCTGAAGCTTTCTTT
TRBD1	NA	TRBJ1-5	TRBV7-2	CASSSGQGAYQPQHF	TGTGCCAGCAGCTCCGGACAGGGGGCTTATCAGCCCCAGCATTTT
NA	NA	TRBJ2-7	TRBV13	CASSLTQGIYEQYF	TGTGCCAGCAGCTTAACTCAGGGGATTTACGAGCAGTACTTC
NA	NA	TRBJ2-7	TRBV2	CASSGPGGDEQYF	TGTGCCAGCAGTGGGCCTGGGGGCGACGAGCAGTACTTC
TRBD1	NA	TRBJ2-1	TRBV6-1	CASRGQGRNEQFF	TGTGCCAGCAGGGGACAGGGGCGAAATGAGCAGTTCTTC
NA	NA	TRBJ1-3	TRBV30	CAWSVSQGNTIYF	TGTGCCTGGAGTGTATCCCAAGGAAACACCATATATTTT
TRBD1	NA	TRBJ1-4	TRBV5-4	CASSLDRGTNEKLFF	TGTGCCAGCAGCTTGGACAGGGGGACGAATGAAAAACTGTTTTTT
NA	NA	TRBJ1-3	TRBV4-1	CASSQDAGGGNTIYF	TGCGCCAGCAGCCAAGATGCGGGAGGTGGAAACACCATATATTTT
NA	few	TRBJ1-1	TRBV23-1	CASTPGLARGKGGEAFF	TGCGCCAGCACCCCGGGCCTAGCCAGGGGCAAAGGAGGTGAAGCTTTCTTT
TRBD2	NA	TRBJ2-3	TRBV7-9	CASSSGLAGSTDTQYF	TGTGCCAGCAGCTCAGGACTAGCGGGAAGCACAGATACGCAGTATTTT
TRBD2	NA	TRBJ2-1	TRBV7-9	CASSLGLAGMGEQFF	TGTGCCAGCAGCTTGGGACTAGCGGGGATGGGTGAGCAGTTCTTC
TRBD2	NA	TRBJ2-2	TRBV6-4	CASMAIAGETGELFF	TGTGCCAGCATGGCGATTGCGGGGGAAACCGGGGAGCTGTTTTTT
TRBD2	NA	TRBJ2-2	TRBV9	CASSFRGETGELFF	TGTGCCAGCAGCTTCCGGGGGGAGACCGGGGAGCTGTTTTTT
TRBD2	NA	TRBJ2-1	TRBV9	CASSVAGGTYNEQFF	TGTGCCAGCAGCGTAGCGGGGGGGACCTACAATGAGCAGTTCTTC
NA	few	TRBJ2-7	TRBV7-9	CSSADMIYEQYF	TGTTCCAGCGCCGACATGATCTACGAGCAGTACTTC
NA	NA	TRBJ2-7	TRBV11-2	CASSLAGTNSYEQYF	TGTGCCAGCAGCCTAGCCGGGACAAATTCCTACGAGCAGTACTTC
NA	NA	TRBJ2-7	TRBV10-2	CASRRGGHEQYF	TGCGCCAGCCGAAGGGGGGGACACGAGCAGTACTTC